These 23 T cell receptor beta chains were sequenced from one sample in a study of response to subunit inactivated influenza vaccine. TCRdb reanalysed the RT-PCR reads using MiXCR and keeps one entry per CDR3 protein. This sample has approximately 500,000 distinct CDR3 sequences, with 20% to 25% found just once. The sample was also reused in another study, on T cells expressing NK-cell markers. That source adds: 5'RACE template switching with UMIs produced the TCR beta cDNA.

The sample consisted of CD4+ T cells sorted from PBMCs, taken roughly 12 days after vaccination. The receptors here all came from a man aged 50 or older who received an inactivated influenza vaccine.

The rearrangement uses TRBV2 and TRBJ2-7, with D perhaps matching TRBD1 (5 bases). Germline values: CDR1 SNHLY, CDR2 FYNNEI. The CDR3 contains 15 residues. V was cut by 6 bases and J by 0 bases, with 15 bases left in between. This CDR3 reads CASRRQTFSSYEQYF. The CDR3 DNA reads TGTGCCAGCAGAAGACAGACCTTTAGCTCCTACGAGCAGTACTTC.

There are a few counts of this clonotype. V and J are TRBV10-2 and TRBJ2-7; no firm D call. Trimming left V 0 bases short and J 3 bases short, with 9 bases between. CDR1 is WSHSY, CDR2 SAAADI, per germline. The CDR3 is 14 residues long. The CDR3 region is CASSESVYLYEQYF. DNA of the CDR3: TGCGCCAGCAGTGAGTCTGTCTACCTCTACGAGCAGTACTTC.

This clonotype was counted only a few times. The chain joins TRBV7-2 to TRBJ2-3; TRBD2 matches at 7 bases. The CDR3 extends over 15 amino acids. The trim removed 5 bases at V and 4 bases at J, leaving 9 bases unmatched. Looked up from germline, CDR1 is SGHTA and CDR2 is FQGNSA. As DNA, the CDR3 is TGTGCCAGCAGCCCATGGGGGGGAGGGGCAGATACGCAGTATTTT. Translating gives CASSPWGGGADTQYF. The full variable domain, in which reference TRBV7-2 and TRBJ2-3 provide the parts outside the CDR3, is GAGVSQSPSNKVTEKGKDVELRCDPISGHTALYWYRQSLGQGLEFLIYFQGNSAPDKSGLPSDRFSAERTGGSVSTLTIQRTQQEDSAVYLCASSPWGGGADTQYFGPGTRLTVL.

There are a few counts of this clonotype. For the CDR3, the DNA is TGTGCCAGCAGCTTTTTGGGTCGCACAGATACGCAGTATTTT. Encoded protein: CASSFLGRTDTQYF. The chain combines TRBV7-2 with TRBJ2-3; unclear D gene. Germline assignment: CDR1 SGHTA and CDR2 FQGNSA. Between the trimmed V and J ends, which lost 3 bases and 1 base, there was a span of 8 bases. This CDR3 has 14 residues.

The gene calls are TRBV11-1 and TRBJ2-1; 12 bases match TRBD1. V shed 5 bases, J shed 12 bases, and the junction held 14 bases outside the gene matches. There are 16 residues in the CDR3. Germline CDR1 and CDR2: SGHAT and FQDESV (reference sequence). CDR3 nucleotide sequence: TGTGCCAGCAGCGCGGGGACAGGGGGCGATCTACCGCGGCAGTTCTTC. Translation gives CASSAGTGGDLPRQFF.

This chain joins TRBV20-1 and TRBJ2-3; 10 nucleotides line up with TRBD2. Per germline, CDR1 DFQATT and CDR2 SNEGSKA (reference sequence). The CDR3 extends over 16 amino acids. V lost 1 base and J lost 3; bases outside the gene matches: 7. CDR3: CSARGSSGSMTDTQYF. As DNA, the CDR3 is TGCAGTGCTAGAGGATCTAGCGGGAGTATGACAGATACGCAGTATTTT.

The table lists this clonotype with a few counts. The V call is TRBV20-1, the J call TRBJ1-1; D is undetermined. With 2 bases removed from V and 7 bases from J, the gap between germline ends came to 8 bases. The CDR3 extends over 11 amino acids. The V gene's germline CDR1 is DFQATT and CDR2 SNEGSKA (reference sequence). The CDR3 sequence is CSARPYSEAFF. The CDR3 DNA sequence: TGCAGTGCTAGACCATACAGTGAAGCTTTCTTT.

The CDR3 bases are TGCGCCACTACCACGCTAGCGGGAGGCCACGAGCAGTACTTC. Translation: CATTTLAGGHEQYF. This chain links TRBV5-1 with TRBJ2-7; 11 bases are a match to TRBD2. CDR3 size: 14 residues. V was clipped by 9 bases and J by 5 bases; unmatched bases: 10. Looked up from germline, CDR1 is SGHRS and CDR2 is YFSETQ. Using reference TRBV5-1 and TRBJ2-7 for the parts outside the CDR3, the full variable domain is KAGVTQTPRYLIKTRGQQVTLSCSPISGHRSVSWYQQTPGQGLQFLFEYFSETQRNKGNFPGRFSGRQFSNSRSEMNVSTLELGDSALYLCATTTLAGGHEQYFGPGTRLTVT.

This clonotype has a handful of counts. The chain couples TRBV18 to TRBJ2-7, with 10 bases identical to TRBD1. The CDR3 sequence is 13 residues long. The ends lost 3 bases at V and 9 bases at J; junction bases unmatched: 5. CDR1 and CDR2 (germline): KGHSH, LQKENI. CDR3 in DNA: TGTGCCAGCTCACCCGGGACAGGGGACTGGCAGTACTTC. Residues: CASSPGTGDWQYF.

This rearrangement joins TRBV6-1 to TRBJ2-7, with 8 bases matching TRBD1. V lost 4 bases to trimming and J lost 2 bases; unmatched junction nucleotides: 4. In germline, CDR1 is MNHNS, CDR2 SASEGT. The CDR3 is made up of 14 amino acids. In DNA form, the CDR3 reads TGTGCCAGCAGTGCCGCGGACAGGGCCTACGAGCAGTACTTC. This codes for CASSAADRAYEQYF.

In its sample, this clonotype was seen a few times. This sequence joins TRBV7-2 and TRBJ1-6, with 11 bases aligning to TRBD1. V was clipped by 5 bases and J by 4 bases; unmatched bases: 4. Per the germline V gene, CDR1 is SGHTA and CDR2 is FQGNSA. The CDR3 contains 16 residues. CDR3 region: CASSHGQGAYNSPLHF. As DNA, the CDR3 is TGTGCCAGCAGCCACGGACAGGGGGCTTATAATTCACCCCTCCACTTT.

This clonotype has just a few counts. The chain couples TRBV10-3 to TRBJ2-7; a possible D gene is TRBD1 (5 bases). The germline gives CDR1 ENHRY, CDR2 SYGVKD. Trimming removed 0 bases from V and 5 bases from J, with 8 bases in between. This CDR3 is 13 amino acids long. The CDR3 spells CAISESGAHEQYF. In DNA form, the CDR3 reads TGTGCCATCAGTGAGTCAGGGGCCCACGAGCAGTACTTC.

This clonotype has a handful of counts. The gene calls are TRBV20-1 and TRBJ1-4; D call uncertain. V lost 5 bases, J lost 8 bases, and 15 bases lay in between. The CDR3 is 13 residues long. From germline, CDR1 is DFQATT and CDR2 SNEGSKA (reference sequence). CDR3: CSAWNPIGEKLFF. The CDR3 DNA is TGCAGTGCTTGGAACCCGATTGGGGAAAAACTGTTTTTT.

The J gene is TRBJ2-7, the V gene TRBV10-1, with TRBD1 matching over 11 bases. V lost 9 bases, J lost 0 bases, and 4 bases stayed unmatched. The CDR3 length is 14 residues. Germline-derived CDR1 and CDR2 are WNHNN and SYGVQD (reference sequence). CDR3 DNA: TGCGCCAGTACCGGGACAGGGGGCTCCTACGAGCAGTACTTC. Encoded protein: CASTGTGGSYEQYF.

This clonotype has a handful of counts. This rearrangement joins TRBV29-1 to TRBJ1-1; tentative D call: TRBD1 (5 bases). Germline V lookup: CDR1 SQVTM, CDR2 ANQGSEA. Trimming took 7 bases from V and 8 from J, leaving 17 bases between them. The CDR3 runs 12 residues. The CDR3 here is CSGGIAGLEAFF. CDR3 nucleotides: TGCAGCGGAGGGATTGCGGGGCTAGAAGCTTTCTTT.

This rearrangement joins TRBV11-2 to TRBJ2-3; 11 bases align to TRBD1. This CDR3 comprises 19 residues. After removal of 4 bases from V and 2 bases from J, the junction contained 14 bases not matched to a gene. Germline lookup yields CDR1 SGHAT and CDR2 FQNNGV. Written as DNA, the CDR3 is TGTGCCAGCAGCTCAGGACAGGGGGCTGGTAGGGGGTACACAGATACGCAGTATTTT. It specifies CASSSGQGAGRGYTDTQYF.

There are a few counts of this clonotype. Written as DNA, the CDR3 is TGTGCCAGCAGTTACTCGATTCGACAAAGCACTGAAGCTTTCTTT. Translation gives CASSYSIRQSTEAFF. The J gene is TRBJ1-1, the V gene TRBV6-2 or TRBV6-3; D is unresolved. With 0 bases removed from V and 4 bases from J, the gap between germline ends came to 12 bases. This CDR3 comprises 15 residues. Germline assignment: CDR1 MNHEY and CDR2 SVGEGT.

The genes are TRBV6-2 or TRBV6-3 and TRBJ2-1; 13 bases are shared with TRBD2. The germline V gene encodes CDR1 MNHEY and CDR2 SVGEGT. The CDR3 totals 15 residues. V shed 6 bases and J 7 bases; nucleotides not matched to a gene: 6. CDR3 DNA sequence: TGTGCCAGCAGAACTAGCGGGAGGGTCGCGAATGAGCAGTTCTTC. Translation gives CASRTSGRVANEQFF.

The genes are TRBV9 and TRBJ1-6; D perhaps matches TRBD1 (5 bases). CDR1 and CDR2 (germline): SGDLS, YYNGEE. V lost 5 bases to trimming and J lost 7 bases, with 13 bases between them. CDR3 length: 14 residues. The CDR3 is CASSRDQRNSPLHF. CDR3 sequence (DNA): TGTGCCAGCAGTCGGGACCAGCGGAATTCACCCCTCCACTTT.

This clonotype appeared many times. This rearrangement joins TRBV3-1 to TRBJ1-4; 7 nucleotides align to TRBD1. Germline CDR1 is LGHDT and CDR2 is YNNKEL (reference sequence). The V segment lost 5 bases and the J segment 8 bases; nucleotides outside the gene matches: 8. This CDR3 region has 14 residues. CDR3 sequence: CASSNTGEGEKLFF. CDR3 in DNA: TGTGCCAGCAGCAACACAGGGGAAGGAGAAAAACTGTTTTTT. Combining the CDR3 with reference TRBV3-1 and TRBJ1-4 gives the whole variable domain DTAVSQTPKYLVTQMGNDKSIKCEQNLGHDTMYWYKQDSKKFLKIMFSYNNKELIINETVPNRFSPKSPDKAHLNLHINSLELGDSAVYFCASSNTGEGEKLFFGSGTQLSVL.

This clonotype was seen a handful of times. The V call is TRBV3-1, the J call TRBJ2-1; 8 bases map to TRBD1. Germline loops: CDR1 LGHDT, CDR2 YNNKEL (reference sequence). V lost 1 base and J lost 4; bases outside the gene matches: 0. The CDR3 covers 14 residues. The CDR3: CASSQGDRYNEQFF. The CDR3 DNA reads as TGTGCCAGCAGCCAAGGGGACAGGTACAATGAGCAGTTCTTC.

This clonotype was detected a few times. V and J are TRBV28 and TRBJ2-7, with D possibly matching TRBD2 (5 bases). V lost 3 bases, J lost 5 bases, and 11 bases lay in between. CDR3 size: 13 residues. CDR1 MDHEN and CDR2 SYDVKM come from the germline V gene. CDR3 amino acids: CASSFTSGNEQYF. The CDR3 bases are TGTGCCAGCAGTTTTACTAGTGGGAACGAGCAGTACTTC.

This clonotype was recorded many times. This chain connects TRBV12-3 or TRBV12-4 to TRBJ1-2; perhaps TRBD1 as D (6 bases). The CDR3 contains 17 residues. The V and J ends lost 6 bases and 3 bases respectively, with 23 bases between them. The CDR3 region has the DNA TGTGCCAGCAGACGAAGGGGGGGCGGGATGGACTACTATGGCTACACCTTC. Its protein product is CASRRRGGGMDYYGYTF.